Only a few counts were recorded for the clone carrying this T cell receptor (beta chain). This record belongs to a study of CD8+ T cells in alopecia areata. Between the trimmed V and J ends, which lost 1 base and 3 bases, there was a span of 15 bases. Germline CDR1 is MGHDK and CDR2 is SYGVNS. CDR3 size: 16 residues. PBMCs were stained for CD3, CD4 and CD8, and CD4+ and CD8+ T cells were sorted. cDNA reverse transcribed from extracted RNA served as the sequencing template. Using immunoSEQ multiplex PCR, the repertoire was profiled, and TCRdb retains in-frame clones only, with some absent. The sample lists about 99,000 clones, approximately 58% occurring once.

This TCR derives from a human donor in good health. The V call is TRBV25-1, the J call TRBJ1-2, with D possibly TRBD1 on 5 matching bases. The material sequenced was CD4+ T cells sorted from blood. CDR3 in amino acids: CASSEFGAGTDYGYTF. The CDR3 nucleotides read TGTGCCAGCAGTGAATTTGGGGCCGGGACGGACTATGGCTACACCTTC.